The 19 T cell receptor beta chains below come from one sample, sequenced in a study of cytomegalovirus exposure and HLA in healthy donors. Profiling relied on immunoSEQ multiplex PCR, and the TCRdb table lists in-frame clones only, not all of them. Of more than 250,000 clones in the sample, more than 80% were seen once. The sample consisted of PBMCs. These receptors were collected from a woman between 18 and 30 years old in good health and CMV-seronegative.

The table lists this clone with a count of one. CDR3 DNA sequence: TGCGCCAGCAGCCCCGCGGGGGCGGCCCACGAGCAGTACTTC. It translates to CASSPAGAAHEQYF. This chain connects TRBV4-1 to TRBJ2-7, with D possibly TRBD2 on 7 matching bases. V was trimmed by 4 bases and J by 5 bases, leaving 15 bases between them. Germline CDR1 and CDR2: MGHRA and YSYEKL. CDR3 length: 14 amino acids.

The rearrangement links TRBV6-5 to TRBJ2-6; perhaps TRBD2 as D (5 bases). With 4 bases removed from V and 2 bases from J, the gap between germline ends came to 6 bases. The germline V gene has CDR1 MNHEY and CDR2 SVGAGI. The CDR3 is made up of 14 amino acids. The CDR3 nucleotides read TGTGCCAGCAGTTTAGCGACTGGGGCCAACGTCCTGACTTTC. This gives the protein CASSLATGANVLTF.

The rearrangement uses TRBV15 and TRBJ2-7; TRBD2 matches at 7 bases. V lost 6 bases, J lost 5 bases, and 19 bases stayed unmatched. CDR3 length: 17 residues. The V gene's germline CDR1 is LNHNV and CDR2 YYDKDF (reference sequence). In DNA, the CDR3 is TGTGCCACCAGGAAAAGAGATCCGGCGGGAGCCATCAACGAGCAGTACTTC. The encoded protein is CATRKRDPAGAINEQYF. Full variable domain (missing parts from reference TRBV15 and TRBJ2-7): DAMVIQNPRYQVTQFGKPVTLSCSQTLNHNVMYWYQQKSSQAPKLLFHYYDKDFNNEADTPDNFQSRRPNTSFCFLDIRSPGLGDTAMYLCATRKRDPAGAINEQYFGPGTRLTVT.

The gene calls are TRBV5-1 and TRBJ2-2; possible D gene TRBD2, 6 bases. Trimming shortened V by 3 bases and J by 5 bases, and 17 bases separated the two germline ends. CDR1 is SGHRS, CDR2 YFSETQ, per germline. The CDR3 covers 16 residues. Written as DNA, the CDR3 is TGCGCCAGCAGCTCTATGACTAGTGCGGGAACCGGGGAGCTGTTTTTT. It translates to CASSSMTSAGTGELFF.

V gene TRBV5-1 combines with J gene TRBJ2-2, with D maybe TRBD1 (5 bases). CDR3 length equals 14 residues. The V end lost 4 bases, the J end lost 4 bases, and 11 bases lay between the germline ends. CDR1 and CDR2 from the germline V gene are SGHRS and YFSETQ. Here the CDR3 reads CASSTQTATGELFF. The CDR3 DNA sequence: TGCGCCAGCAGCACCCAGACAGCCACCGGGGAGCTGTTTTTT.

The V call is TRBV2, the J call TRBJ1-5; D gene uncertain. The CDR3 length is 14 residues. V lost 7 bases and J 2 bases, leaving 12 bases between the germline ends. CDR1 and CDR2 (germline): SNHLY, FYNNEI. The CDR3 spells CASTRYRGNQPQHF. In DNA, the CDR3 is TGTGCCAGCACCCGGTATCGTGGCAATCAGCCCCAGCATTTT.

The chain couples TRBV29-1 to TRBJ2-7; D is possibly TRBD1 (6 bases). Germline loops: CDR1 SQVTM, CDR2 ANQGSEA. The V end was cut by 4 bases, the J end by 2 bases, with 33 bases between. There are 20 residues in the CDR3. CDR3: CSVADRNRDNQARVAYEQYF. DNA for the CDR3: TGCAGCGTTGCAGATCGGAACCGGGACAACCAAGCCAGGGTAGCCTACGAGCAGTACTTC.

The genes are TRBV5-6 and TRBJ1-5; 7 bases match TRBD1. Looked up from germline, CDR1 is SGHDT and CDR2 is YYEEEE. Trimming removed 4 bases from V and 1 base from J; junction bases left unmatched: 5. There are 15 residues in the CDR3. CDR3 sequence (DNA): TGTGCCAGCAGCCCGCAGGGGGTAAGCAATCAGCCCCAGCATTTT. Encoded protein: CASSPQGVSNQPQHF.

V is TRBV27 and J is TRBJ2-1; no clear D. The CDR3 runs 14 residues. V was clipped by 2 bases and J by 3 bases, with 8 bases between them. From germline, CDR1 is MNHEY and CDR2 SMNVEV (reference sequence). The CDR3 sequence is CASSLGELYNEQFF. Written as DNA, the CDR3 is TGTGCCAGCAGTTTAGGAGAACTCTACAATGAGCAGTTCTTC.

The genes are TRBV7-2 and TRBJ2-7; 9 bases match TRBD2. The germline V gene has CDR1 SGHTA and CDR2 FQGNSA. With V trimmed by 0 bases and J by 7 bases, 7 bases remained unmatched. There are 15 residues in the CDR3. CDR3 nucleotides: TGTGCCAGCAGCTTAGCTAGCGGCCTAGCGGGAGAGCAGTACTTC. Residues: CASSLASGLAGEQYF. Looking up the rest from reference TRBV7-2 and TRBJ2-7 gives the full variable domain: GAGVSQSPSNKVTEKGKDVELRCDPISGHTALYWYRQSLGQGLEFLIYFQGNSAPDKSGLPSDRFSAERTGGSVSTLTIQRTQQEDSAVYLCASSLASGLAGEQYFGPGTRLTVT.

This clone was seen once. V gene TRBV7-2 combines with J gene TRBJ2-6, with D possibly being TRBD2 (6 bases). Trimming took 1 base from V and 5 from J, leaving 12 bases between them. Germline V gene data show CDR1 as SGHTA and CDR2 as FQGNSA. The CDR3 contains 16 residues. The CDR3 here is CASSLEPGLRANVLTF. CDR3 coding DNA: TGTGCCAGCAGCTTAGAACCGGGACTGAGGGCCAACGTCCTGACTTTC.

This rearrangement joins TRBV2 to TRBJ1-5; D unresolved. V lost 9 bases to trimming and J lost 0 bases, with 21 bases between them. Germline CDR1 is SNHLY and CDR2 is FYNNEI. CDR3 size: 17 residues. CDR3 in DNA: TGTGCCAGTATACCCGAGTCCCCAGCGATTAGCAATCAGCCCCAGCATTTT. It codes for CASIPESPAISNQPQHF.

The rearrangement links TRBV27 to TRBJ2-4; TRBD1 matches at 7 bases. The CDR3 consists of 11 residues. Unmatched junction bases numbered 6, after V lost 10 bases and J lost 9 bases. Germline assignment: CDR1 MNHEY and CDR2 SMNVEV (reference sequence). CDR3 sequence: CAIEAGGIQYF. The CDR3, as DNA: TGTGCCATTGAGGCAGGGGGCATTCAGTACTTC.

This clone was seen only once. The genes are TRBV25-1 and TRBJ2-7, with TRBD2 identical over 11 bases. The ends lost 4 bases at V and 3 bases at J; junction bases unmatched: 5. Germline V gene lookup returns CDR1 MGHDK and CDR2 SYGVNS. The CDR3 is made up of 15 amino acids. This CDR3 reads CASSAGLAGNYEQYF. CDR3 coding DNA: TGTGCCAGCAGTGCAGGACTAGCGGGCAACTACGAGCAGTACTTC.

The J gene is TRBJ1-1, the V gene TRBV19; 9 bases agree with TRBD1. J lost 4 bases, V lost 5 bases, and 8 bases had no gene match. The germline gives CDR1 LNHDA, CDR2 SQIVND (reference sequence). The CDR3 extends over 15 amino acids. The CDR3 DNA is TGTGCCAGTAGTGTCGGGACAGGGAGGAGCACTGAAGCTTTCTTT. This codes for CASSVGTGRSTEAFF.

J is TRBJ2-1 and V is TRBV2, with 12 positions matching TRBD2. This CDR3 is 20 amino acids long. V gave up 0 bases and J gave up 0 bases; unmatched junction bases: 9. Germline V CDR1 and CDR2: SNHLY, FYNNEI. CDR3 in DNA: TGTGCCAGCAGTGAAGCGCCGGCTAGCGGGAGGGCCGGCTCCTACAATGAGCAGTTCTTC. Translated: CASSEAPASGRAGSYNEQFF.

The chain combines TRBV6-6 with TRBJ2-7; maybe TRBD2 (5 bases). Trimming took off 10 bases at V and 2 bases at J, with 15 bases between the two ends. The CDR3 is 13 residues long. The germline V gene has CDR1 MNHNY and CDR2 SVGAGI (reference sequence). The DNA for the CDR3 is TGTGCCACCCAACTAGGCGCAACCTACGAGCAGTACTTC. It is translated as CATQLGATYEQYF.

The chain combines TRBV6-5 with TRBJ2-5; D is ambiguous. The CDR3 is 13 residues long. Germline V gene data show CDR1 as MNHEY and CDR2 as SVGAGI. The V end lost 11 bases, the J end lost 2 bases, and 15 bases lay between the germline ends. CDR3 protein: CAAPLLQQETQYF. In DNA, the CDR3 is TGTGCCGCCCCCCTTTTACAGCAAGAGACCCAGTACTTC.

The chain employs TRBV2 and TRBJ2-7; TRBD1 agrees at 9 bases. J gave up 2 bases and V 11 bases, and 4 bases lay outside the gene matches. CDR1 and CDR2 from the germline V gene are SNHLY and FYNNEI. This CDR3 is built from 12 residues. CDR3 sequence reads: CAGGQGAYEQYF. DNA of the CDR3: TGTGCCGGGGGACAGGGCGCCTACGAGCAGTACTTC.